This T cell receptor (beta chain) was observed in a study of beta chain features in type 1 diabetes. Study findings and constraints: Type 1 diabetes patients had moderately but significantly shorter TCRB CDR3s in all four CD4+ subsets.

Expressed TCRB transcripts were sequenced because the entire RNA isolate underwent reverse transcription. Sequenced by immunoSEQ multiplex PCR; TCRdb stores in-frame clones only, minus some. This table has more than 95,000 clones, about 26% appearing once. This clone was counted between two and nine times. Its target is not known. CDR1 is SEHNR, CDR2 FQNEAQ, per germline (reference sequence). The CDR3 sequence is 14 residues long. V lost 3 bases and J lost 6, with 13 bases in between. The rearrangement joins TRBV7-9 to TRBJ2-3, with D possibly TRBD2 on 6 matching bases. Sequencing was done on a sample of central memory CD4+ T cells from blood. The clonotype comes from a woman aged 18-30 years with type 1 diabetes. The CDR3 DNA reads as TGTGCCAGCAGCTTGTCTACTAGCTTCGATACGCAGTATTTT. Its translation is CASSLSTSFDTQYF. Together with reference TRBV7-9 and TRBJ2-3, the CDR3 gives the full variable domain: DTGVSQNPRHKITKRGQNVTFRCDPISEHNRLYWYRQTLGQGPEFLTYFQNEAQLEKSRLLSDRFSAERPKGSFSTLEIQRTEQGDSAMYLCASSLSTSFDTQYFGPGTRLTVL.